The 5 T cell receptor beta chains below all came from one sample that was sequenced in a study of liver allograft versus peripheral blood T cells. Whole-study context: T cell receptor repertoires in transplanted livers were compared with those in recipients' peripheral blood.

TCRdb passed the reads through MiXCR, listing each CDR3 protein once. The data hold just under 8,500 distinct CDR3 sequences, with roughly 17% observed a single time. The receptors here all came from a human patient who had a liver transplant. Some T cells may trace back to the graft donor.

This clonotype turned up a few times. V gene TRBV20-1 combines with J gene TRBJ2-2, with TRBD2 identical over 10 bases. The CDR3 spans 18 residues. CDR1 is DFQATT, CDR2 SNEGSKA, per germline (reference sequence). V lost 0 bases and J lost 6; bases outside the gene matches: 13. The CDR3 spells CSARDTETSGFFAGELFF. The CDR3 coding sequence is TGCAGTGCTAGAGATACCGAGACTAGCGGGTTTTTCGCCGGGGAGCTGTTTTTT.

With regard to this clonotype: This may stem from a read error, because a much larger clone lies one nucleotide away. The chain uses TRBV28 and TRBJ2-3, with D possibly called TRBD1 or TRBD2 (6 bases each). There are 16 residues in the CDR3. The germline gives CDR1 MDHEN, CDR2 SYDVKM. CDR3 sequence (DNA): TGTGCCGGCAGTCCCGGGGGCAGGGGAGGCGCAGATACGCAGTATTTT. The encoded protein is CAGSPGGRGGADTQYF. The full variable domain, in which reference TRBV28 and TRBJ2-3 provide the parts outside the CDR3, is DVKVTQSSRYLVKRTGEKVFLECVQDMDHENMFWYRQDPGLGLRLIYFSYDVKMKEKGDIPEGYSVSREKKERFSLILESASTNQTSMYLCAGSPGGRGGADTQYFGPGTRLTVL.

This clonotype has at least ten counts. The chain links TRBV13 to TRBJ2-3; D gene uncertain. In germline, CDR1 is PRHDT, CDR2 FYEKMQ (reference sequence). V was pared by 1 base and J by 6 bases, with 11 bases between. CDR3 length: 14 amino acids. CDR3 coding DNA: TGTGCCAGCAGCTTAGCCCATCTTGGGGATACGCAGTATTTT. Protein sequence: CASSLAHLGDTQYF.

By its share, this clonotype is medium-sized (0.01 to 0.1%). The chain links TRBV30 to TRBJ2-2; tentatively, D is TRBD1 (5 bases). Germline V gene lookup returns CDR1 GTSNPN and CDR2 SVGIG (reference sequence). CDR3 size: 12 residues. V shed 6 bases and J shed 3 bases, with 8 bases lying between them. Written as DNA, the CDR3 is TGTGCCTGTAAACAGGACACCGGGGAGCTGTTTTTT. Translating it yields CACKQDTGELFF.

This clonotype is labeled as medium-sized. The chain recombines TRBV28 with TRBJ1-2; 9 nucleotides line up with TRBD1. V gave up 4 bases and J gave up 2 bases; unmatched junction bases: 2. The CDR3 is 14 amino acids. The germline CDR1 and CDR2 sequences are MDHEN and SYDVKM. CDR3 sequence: CASSSGTGNYGYTF. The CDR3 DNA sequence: TGTGCCAGCAGTTCCGGGACAGGGAACTATGGCTACACCTTC.